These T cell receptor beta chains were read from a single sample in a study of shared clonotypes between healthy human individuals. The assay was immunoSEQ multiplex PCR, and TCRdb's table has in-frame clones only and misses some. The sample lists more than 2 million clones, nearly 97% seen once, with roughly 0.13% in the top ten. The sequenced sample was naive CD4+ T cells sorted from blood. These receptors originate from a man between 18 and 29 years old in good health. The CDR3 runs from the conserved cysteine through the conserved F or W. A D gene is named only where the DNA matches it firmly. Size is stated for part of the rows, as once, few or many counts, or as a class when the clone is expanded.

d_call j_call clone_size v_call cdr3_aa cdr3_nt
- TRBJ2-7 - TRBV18 CASSPRTPTYEQYF TGTGCCAGCTCCCCGCGGACTCCAACCTACGAGCAGTACTTC
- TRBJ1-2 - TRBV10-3 CAIQDGIYGYTF TGTGCCATCCAAGACGGCATCTATGGCTACACCTTC
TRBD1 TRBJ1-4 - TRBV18 CASSGIPLTGRTEEKLFF TGTGCCAGCTCCGGTATCCCTTTGACAGGGCGCACCGAAGAAAAACTGTTTTTT
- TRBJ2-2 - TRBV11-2 CASSLAGGATGELFF TGTGCCAGCAGCTTAGCAGGGGGGGCCACCGGGGAGCTGTTTTTT
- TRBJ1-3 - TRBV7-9 CASSLMVNTIYF TGTGCCAGCAGCTTAATGGTAAACACCATATATTTT
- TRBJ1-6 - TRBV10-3 CAISEGRDNSPLHF TGTGCCATCAGTGAGGGCAGGGATAATTCACCCCTCCACTTT
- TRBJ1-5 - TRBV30 CAWTAGLGQPQHF TGTGCCTGGACGGCGGGGCTCGGTCAGCCCCAGCATTTT
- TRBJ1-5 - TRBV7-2 CASSPRGWGQPQHF TGTGCCAGCAGCCCCCGTGGTTGGGGGCAGCCCCAGCATTTT
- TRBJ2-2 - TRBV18 CASSPSTGGYGTGELFF TGTGCCAGCTCACCCTCAACAGGCGGATATGGTACCGGGGAGCTGTTTTTT
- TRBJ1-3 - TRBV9 CASSVGTLISGNTIYF TGTGCCAGCAGCGTCGGGACGTTGATCTCTGGAAACACCATATATTTT
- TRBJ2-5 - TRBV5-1 CASRGAETQYF TGCGCCAGCAGGGGTGCGGAGACCCAGTACTTC
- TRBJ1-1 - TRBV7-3 CASSGRAGAEAFF TGTGCCAGCAGCGGAAGAGCGGGGGCCGAAGCTTTCTTT
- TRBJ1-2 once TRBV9 CASSVETGWGGYTF TGTGCCAGCAGCGTAGAAACAGGGTGGGGTGGCTACACCTTC
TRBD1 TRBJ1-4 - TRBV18 CASSPGQLNEKLFF TGTGCCAGCTCACCGGGACAGCTTAATGAAAAACTGTTTTTT
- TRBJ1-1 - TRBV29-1 CSVAGRLNTEAFF TGCAGCGTAGCGGGACGGCTGAACACTGAAGCTTTCTTT
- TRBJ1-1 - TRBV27 CASSLLLNTEAFF TGTGCCAGCAGTTTACTCTTGAACACTGAAGCTTTCTTT
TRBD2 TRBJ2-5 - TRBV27 CASTFGGAGGRETQYF TGTGCCAGCACCTTCGGGGGAGCGGGGGGGCGAGAGACCCAGTACTTC
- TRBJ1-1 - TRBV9 CASSLVVNTEAFF TGTGCCAGCAGCTTGGTCGTGAACACTGAAGCTTTCTTT
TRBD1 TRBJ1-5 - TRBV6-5 CASSRGGGQPQHF TGTGCCAGCAGCAGAGGGGGCGGACAGCCCCAGCATTTT
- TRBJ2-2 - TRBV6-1 CASRGLFPGTGELFF TGTGCCAGCAGAGGACTCTTCCCAGGGACCGGGGAGCTGTTTTTT
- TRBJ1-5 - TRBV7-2 CASSPEGRGFDQPQHF TGTGCCAGCAGCCCCGAGGGCAGGGGCTTTGACCAGCCCCAGCATTTT
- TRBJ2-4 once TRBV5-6 CASSRWGSSGNIQYF TGTGCCAGCAGCCGCTGGGGCTCCAGCGGGAACATTCAGTACTTC
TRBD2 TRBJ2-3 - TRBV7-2 CASSFRRENVDTQYF TGTGCCAGCAGCTTTAGGCGGGAGAATGTGGATACGCAGTATTTT
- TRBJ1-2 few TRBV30 CAWSGTGYGYTF TGTGCCTGGAGTGGAACAGGTTACGGCTACACCTTC
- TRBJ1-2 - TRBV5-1 CASSSSTGINYGYTF TGCGCCAGCAGCTCATCCACAGGGATTAACTATGGCTACACCTTC
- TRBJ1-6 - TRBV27 CASSLQARRSTLSSYNSPLHF TGTGCCAGCAGTTTACAGGCGCGGAGATCGACCTTGAGCTCCTATAATTCACCCCTCCACTTT
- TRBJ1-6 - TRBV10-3 CAITAEEGSPLHF TGTGCCATCACTGCTGAGGAGGGATCACCCCTCCACTTT
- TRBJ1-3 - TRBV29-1 CSGQSGNTIYF TGCAGCGGGCAGTCTGGAAACACCATATATTTT
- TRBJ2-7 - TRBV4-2 CASSQEVVSSYEQYF TGTGCCAGCAGCCAAGAAGTGGTTAGCTCCTACGAGCAGTACTTC
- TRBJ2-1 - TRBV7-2 CASSSIVGEQFF TGTGCCAGCAGCTCAATCGTCGGGGAGCAGTTCTTC
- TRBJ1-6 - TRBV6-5 CASKGEEWYNSPLHF TGTGCCAGCAAAGGGGAGGAGTGGTATAATTCACCCCTCCACTTT
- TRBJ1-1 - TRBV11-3 CASSLSGNTEAFF TGTGCCAGCAGCTTATCCGGGAACACTGAAGCTTTCTTT
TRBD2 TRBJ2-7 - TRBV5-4 CASTKSGASSYEQYF TGTGCCAGCACCAAAAGCGGGGCCAGCTCCTACGAGCAGTACTTC
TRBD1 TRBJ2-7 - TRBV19 CASRQGIYEQYF TGTGCCAGTAGACAGGGGATCTACGAGCAGTACTTC
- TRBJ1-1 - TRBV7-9 CASSVGSGLGTEAFF TGTGCCAGCAGCGTGGGGTCGGGTTTGGGGACTGAAGCTTTCTTT